These 5 T cell receptor beta chains share one sample of origin, sequenced in a study of a mutant IDH1 vaccine in newly diagnosed glioma. Indicated time point: baseline, week 1 (first vaccination visit). Documented treatment: pre-vaccination baseline after standard-of-care therapy. Using immunoSEQ multiplex PCR, the repertoire was profiled, and TCRdb retains in-frame clones only, with some absent. The sample lists some 95,000 clones, about 82% occurring once. The sample here was PBMCs, taken from a glioma patient treated with radiotherapy, temozolomide or both. These receptors were taken from a man aged 35-49 years with glioma.

This chain uses TRBV7-2 with TRBJ1-3; possibly TRBD1 for D (5 bases). CDR3 length: 15 amino acids. Trimming took off 5 bases at V and 0 bases at J, with 11 bases between the two ends. CDR1 and CDR2 (germline): SGHTA, FQGNSA. CDR3 sequence: CASSPRGSSGNTIYF. CDR3 nucleotide sequence: TGTGCCAGCAGCCCTAGGGGTAGCTCTGGAAACACCATATATTTT.

The V and J genes are TRBV19 and TRBJ2-3, with 10 bases aligning to TRBD2. The CDR3 is 16 amino acids. Germline V lookup: CDR1 LNHDA, CDR2 SQIVND (reference sequence). J was trimmed by 2 bases and V by 5 bases; bases with no gene match: 7. The CDR3 sequence is CASSSLAGAVTDTQYF. CDR3 nucleotide sequence: TGTGCCAGTAGTTCCCTAGCGGGGGCCGTCACAGATACGCAGTATTTT.

This chain connects TRBV18 to TRBJ2-5, with TRBD2 matching 10 bases. The length of the CDR3 is 16 residues. CDR1 and CDR2 from the germline V gene are KGHSH and LQKENI. J was trimmed by 1 base and V by 1 base; bases with no gene match: 3. CDR3 sequence: CASSPLAGGLQETQYF. Written as DNA, the CDR3 is TGTGCCAGCTCACCACTAGCGGGAGGACTCCAAGAGACCCAGTACTTC.

The rearrangement joins TRBV6-6 to TRBJ1-5; D might be TRBD1 (6 bases). CDR1 and CDR2 from the germline V gene are MNHNY and SVGAGI (reference sequence). V shed 7 bases and J shed 3 bases, with 13 bases lying between them. The CDR3 sequence is 14 residues long. The CDR3 nucleotides read TGTGCCAGCATTCTACAGGGCTCCAATCAGCCCCAGCATTTT. This sequence encodes CASILQGSNQPQHF.

The V and J genes are TRBV7-8 and TRBJ2-7; 7 bases are a match to TRBD1. Unmatched junction bases numbered 5, after V lost 0 bases and J lost 0 bases. The V gene's germline CDR1 is SGHVS and CDR2 FQNEAQ. CDR3 length: 16 residues. The CDR3 loop reads CASSLAPRTGSYEQYF. The CDR3 nucleotides are TGTGCCAGCAGCTTAGCTCCCAGGACAGGCTCCTACGAGCAGTACTTC.